The rows below give T cell receptor beta chains drawn from one sample of a study of CD8 T cells in ankylosing spondylitis. MiXCR was run by TCRdb on the 5' RACE reads, yielding one entry per CDR3 protein. The sample shows 400,000 or so distinct CDR3 sequences, 20% to 30% of them seen only once. Sequencing input: blood, either unsorted or a sorted T cell fraction (not recorded which). The receptors come from a male donor with ankylosing spondylitis. Both conserved end residues are part of each CDR3. Each record gives: clone size, J gene, D gene, V gene, CDR3 protein, CDR3 DNA. The D gene is left open where the match is weak. Part of the rows lack a size; the others show once, few, many or a class for expanded clones.

abundance: NA
j_gene: TRBJ2-2
d_gene: TRBD2
v_gene: TRBV27
CDR3aa: CASSLSGRATGELFF
CDR3nt: TGTGCCAGCAGTTTAAGTGGGAGGGCCACCGGGGAGCTGTTTTTT

abundance: few
j_gene: TRBJ2-3
d_gene: NA
v_gene: TRBV5-1
CDR3aa: CASSSGLSGTDTQYF
CDR3nt: TGCGCCAGCAGCTCGGGACTTAGTGGCACAGATACGCAGTATTTT

abundance: NA
j_gene: TRBJ1-1
d_gene: NA
v_gene: TRBV11-2
CDR3aa: CASSFAGGAFF
CDR3nt: TGTGCCAGCAGCTTTGCAGGAGGAGCTTTCTTT

abundance: few
j_gene: TRBJ2-2
d_gene: TRBD2
v_gene: TRBV20-1
CDR3aa: CSATTSPSNTGELFF
CDR3nt: TGCAGTGCTACGACTAGCCCCTCGAACACCGGGGAGCTGTTTTTT

abundance: NA
j_gene: TRBJ2-7
d_gene: TRBD2
v_gene: TRBV6-1
CDR3aa: CASSFLAVGYEQYF
CDR3nt: TGTGCCAGCAGCTTCCTAGCGGTCGGTTACGAGCAGTACTTC

abundance: few
j_gene: TRBJ1-1
d_gene: TRBD1
v_gene: TRBV12-3/TRBV12-4
CDR3aa: CASSMGQRNTEAFF
CDR3nt: TGTGCCAGCAGTATGGGACAGAGGAACACTGAAGCTTTCTTT

abundance: few
j_gene: TRBJ2-1
d_gene: NA
v_gene: TRBV3-1
CDR3aa: CASSLGVGYNEQFF
CDR3nt: TGTGCCAGCAGCCTTGGGGTTGGCTACAATGAGCAGTTCTTC

abundance: NA
j_gene: TRBJ1-4
d_gene: NA
v_gene: TRBV12-3/TRBV12-4
CDR3aa: CASGPFRENEKLFF
CDR3nt: TGTGCCAGCGGACCTTTTCGGGAGAATGAAAAACTGTTTTTT

abundance: NA
j_gene: TRBJ2-1
d_gene: NA
v_gene: TRBV7-9
CDR3aa: CASSLDLISYNEQFF
CDR3nt: TGTGCCAGCAGCTTAGACTTGATCTCCTACAATGAGCAGTTCTTC

abundance: once
j_gene: TRBJ2-2
d_gene: NA
v_gene: TRBV11-2
CDR3aa: CASRTTANTGELFF
CDR3nt: TGTGCCAGCAGAACGACAGCGAACACCGGGGAGCTGTTTTTT

abundance: NA
j_gene: TRBJ2-2
d_gene: TRBD1
v_gene: TRBV5-1
CDR3aa: CASSFGTGGRNTGELFF
CDR3nt: TGCGCCAGCAGCTTTGGGACAGGAGGGAGGAACACCGGGGAGCTGTTTTTT

abundance: NA
j_gene: TRBJ1-1
d_gene: NA
v_gene: TRBV18
CDR3aa: CASSRLDVPNTEAFF
CDR3nt: TGTGCCAGCTCACGACTTGACGTGCCGAACACTGAAGCTTTCTTT

abundance: NA
j_gene: TRBJ1-2
d_gene: NA
v_gene: TRBV7-2
CDR3aa: CASTAQGPYGYTF
CDR3nt: TGTGCCAGCACCGCCCAGGGCCCCTATGGCTACACCTTC

abundance: NA
j_gene: TRBJ2-1
d_gene: NA
v_gene: TRBV7-9
CDR3aa: CASSLNFGGEQFF
CDR3nt: TGTGCCAGCAGCTTAAACTTCGGGGGTGAGCAGTTCTTC

abundance: many
j_gene: TRBJ1-5
d_gene: NA
v_gene: TRBV7-2
CDR3aa: CASSPDRNQPQHF
CDR3nt: TGTGCCAGCAGCCCTGACCGTAATCAGCCCCAGCATTTT

abundance: NA
j_gene: TRBJ1-1
d_gene: NA
v_gene: TRBV15
CDR3aa: CATSRSPKDEAFF
CDR3nt: TGTGCCACCAGCCGTTCACCGAAAGATGAAGCTTTCTTT

abundance: NA
j_gene: TRBJ2-5
d_gene: NA
v_gene: TRBV5-1
CDR3aa: CASSLEMGGETQYF
CDR3nt: TGCGCCAGCAGCTTGGAAATGGGGGGAGAGACCCAGTACTTC

abundance: NA
j_gene: TRBJ1-1
d_gene: NA
v_gene: TRBV5-6
CDR3aa: CASSPMGENTEAFF
CDR3nt: TGTGCCAGCAGTCCCATGGGGGAGAACACTGAAGCTTTCTTT

abundance: NA
j_gene: TRBJ1-3
d_gene: NA
v_gene: TRBV12-3/TRBV12-4
CDR3aa: CASVFSGNTIYF
CDR3nt: TGTGCCAGCGTCTTCTCTGGAAACACCATATATTTT

abundance: NA
j_gene: TRBJ2-3
d_gene: NA
v_gene: TRBV24-1
CDR3aa: CATSDYTLGSTDTQYF
CDR3nt: TGTGCCACCAGTGATTATACGCTCGGCAGCACAGATACGCAGTATTTT

abundance: NA
j_gene: TRBJ2-3
d_gene: TRBD2
v_gene: TRBV20-1
CDR3aa: CTPAGLAGGDTQYF
CDR3nt: TGCACCCCCGCGGGTCTCGCGGGAGGTGATACGCAGTATTTT

abundance: NA
j_gene: TRBJ2-5
d_gene: NA
v_gene: TRBV11-2
CDR3aa: CASSPGPGTQYF
CDR3nt: TGTGCCAGCAGCCCGGGACCCGGCACCCAGTACTTC

abundance: few
j_gene: TRBJ2-1
d_gene: NA
v_gene: TRBV21-1
CDR3aa: CASTRRGGNGGHNEQFF
CDR3nt: TGTGCCAGCACTCGCCGGGGGGGGAACGGCGGACACAATGAGCAGTTCTTC

abundance: NA
j_gene: TRBJ2-7
d_gene: NA
v_gene: TRBV20-1
CDR3aa: CSARGGGRSGEQYF
CDR3nt: TGCAGTGCTAGAGGAGGAGGACGAAGTGGCGAGCAGTACTTC

abundance: NA
j_gene: TRBJ2-1
d_gene: TRBD2
v_gene: TRBV20-1
CDR3aa: CSARGGVGQFF
CDR3nt: TGCAGTGCGCGGGGGGGGGTTGGGCAGTTCTTC

abundance: many
j_gene: TRBJ2-6
d_gene: NA
v_gene: TRBV3-1
CDR3aa: CASSYEGGANVLTF
CDR3nt: TGTGCCAGCAGCTACGAGGGGGGGGCCAACGTCCTGACTTTC

abundance: few
j_gene: TRBJ2-2
d_gene: NA
v_gene: TRBV15
CDR3aa: CATSRGPGELFF
CDR3nt: TGTGCCACCAGCAGGGGCCCCGGGGAGCTGTTTTTT

abundance: few
j_gene: TRBJ2-6
d_gene: TRBD1
v_gene: TRBV29-1
CDR3aa: CSVAGQASSGANVLTF
CDR3nt: TGCAGCGTTGCGGGACAGGCGAGCTCTGGGGCCAACGTCCTGACTTTC

abundance: NA
j_gene: TRBJ2-7
d_gene: TRBD1
v_gene: TRBV12-3/TRBV12-4
CDR3aa: CASNRDRSSYEQYF
CDR3nt: TGTGCCAGTAACCGGGACAGGAGCTCCTACGAGCAGTACTTC

abundance: NA
j_gene: TRBJ2-4
d_gene: TRBD2
v_gene: TRBV5-1
CDR3aa: CASSLQTSEGNIQYF
CDR3nt: TGCGCCAGCAGCTTACAGACTAGCGAGGGAAACATTCAGTACTTC

abundance: NA
j_gene: TRBJ1-1
d_gene: NA
v_gene: TRBV5-1
CDR3aa: CASSLDTVGGEAFF
CDR3nt: TGCGCCAGCAGCTTGGATACAGTTGGGGGTGAAGCTTTCTTT

abundance: NA
j_gene: TRBJ2-3
d_gene: TRBD2
v_gene: TRBV12-3/TRBV12-4
CDR3aa: CASSSRLAGGPGDTQYF
CDR3nt: TGTGCCAGCAGTTCTCGTTTAGCGGGAGGTCCAGGGGATACGCAGTATTTT

abundance: few
j_gene: TRBJ1-3
d_gene: NA
v_gene: TRBV10-3
CDR3aa: CAISDLSRNTIYF
CDR3nt: TGTGCCATCAGCGACCTTTCGCGAAACACCATATATTTT

abundance: NA
j_gene: TRBJ1-2
d_gene: NA
v_gene: TRBV13
CDR3aa: CASSKGRQGVIYGYTF
CDR3nt: TGTGCCAGCAGCAAAGGGAGACAAGGGGTAATCTATGGCTACACCTTC

abundance: few
j_gene: TRBJ2-1
d_gene: TRBD2
v_gene: TRBV11-2
CDR3aa: CASSIDPLAGRTNEQFF
CDR3nt: TGTGCCAGCAGCATCGATCCTCTAGCGGGCCGGACCAATGAGCAGTTCTTC

abundance: NA
j_gene: TRBJ1-2
d_gene: NA
v_gene: TRBV5-1
CDR3aa: CASSPEGQGRAYGYTF
CDR3nt: TGCGCCAGCAGCCCAGAAGGTCAGGGCCGGGCCTATGGCTACACCTTC

abundance: NA
j_gene: TRBJ1-2
d_gene: TRBD1
v_gene: TRBV12-3/TRBV12-4
CDR3aa: CASSFEGQGPFGYTF
CDR3nt: TGTGCCAGCAGTTTTGAGGGACAGGGACCCTTTGGCTACACCTTC

abundance: few
j_gene: TRBJ2-5
d_gene: TRBD1
v_gene: TRBV12-3/TRBV12-4
CDR3aa: CASTKGDRDQETQYF
CDR3nt: TGTGCCAGCACCAAGGGGGACAGGGACCAAGAGACCCAGTACTTC

abundance: few
j_gene: TRBJ1-2
d_gene: NA
v_gene: TRBV2
CDR3aa: CASRATEAGNYGYTF
CDR3nt: TGTGCCAGCAGAGCCACCGAGGCAGGGAACTATGGCTACACCTTC

abundance: few
j_gene: TRBJ2-3
d_gene: TRBD2
v_gene: TRBV20-1
CDR3aa: CSATSGRDASTDTQYF
CDR3nt: TGCAGTGCAACAAGCGGGAGGGACGCTAGCACAGATACGCAGTATTTT

abundance: NA
j_gene: TRBJ2-1
d_gene: NA
v_gene: TRBV12-3/TRBV12-4
CDR3aa: CASSLRLGEDEQFF
CDR3nt: TGTGCCAGCAGTTTAAGGCTGGGGGAGGATGAGCAGTTCTTC

abundance: NA
j_gene: TRBJ1-1
d_gene: NA
v_gene: TRBV20-1
CDR3aa: CSARDLRKVLNTEAFF
CDR3nt: TGCAGTGCTAGAGATCTCCGTAAGGTATTGAACACTGAAGCTTTCTTT

abundance: NA
j_gene: TRBJ1-3
d_gene: NA
v_gene: TRBV29-1
CDR3aa: CSVGLREGLDGNTIYF
CDR3nt: TGCAGCGTTGGCTTGAGGGAAGGGCTCGACGGAAACACCATATATTTT